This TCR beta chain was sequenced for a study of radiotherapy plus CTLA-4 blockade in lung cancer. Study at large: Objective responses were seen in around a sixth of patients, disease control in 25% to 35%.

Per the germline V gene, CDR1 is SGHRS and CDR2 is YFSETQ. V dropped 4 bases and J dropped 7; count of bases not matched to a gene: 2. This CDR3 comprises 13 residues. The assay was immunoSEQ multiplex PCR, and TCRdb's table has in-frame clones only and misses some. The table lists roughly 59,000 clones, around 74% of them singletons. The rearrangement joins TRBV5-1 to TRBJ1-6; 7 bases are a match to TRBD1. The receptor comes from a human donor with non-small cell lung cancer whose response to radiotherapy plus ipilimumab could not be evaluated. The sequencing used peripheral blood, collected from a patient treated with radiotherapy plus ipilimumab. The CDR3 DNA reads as TGCGCCAGCAGCAGGGACAGCAATTCACCCCTCCACTTT. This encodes CASSRDSNSPLHF.